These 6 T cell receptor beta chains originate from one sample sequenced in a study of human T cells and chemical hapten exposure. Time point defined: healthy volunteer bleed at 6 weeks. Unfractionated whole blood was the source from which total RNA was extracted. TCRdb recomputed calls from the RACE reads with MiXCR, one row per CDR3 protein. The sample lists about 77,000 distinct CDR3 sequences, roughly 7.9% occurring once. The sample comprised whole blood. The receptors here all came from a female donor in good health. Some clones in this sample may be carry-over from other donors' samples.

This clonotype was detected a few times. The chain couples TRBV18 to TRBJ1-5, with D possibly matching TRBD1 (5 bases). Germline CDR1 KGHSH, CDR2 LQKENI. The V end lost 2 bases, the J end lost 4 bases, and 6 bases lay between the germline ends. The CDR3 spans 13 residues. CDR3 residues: CASSPGTNQPQHF. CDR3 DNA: TGTGCCAGCTCACCAGGGACTAATCAGCCCCAGCATTTT.

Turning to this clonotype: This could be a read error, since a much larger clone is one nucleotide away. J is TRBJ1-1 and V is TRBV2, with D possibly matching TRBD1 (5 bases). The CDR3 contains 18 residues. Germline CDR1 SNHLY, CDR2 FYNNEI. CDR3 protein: CASKKRWGLPALNTESFF. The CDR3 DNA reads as TGTGCCAGCAAAAAAAGGTGGGGCCTACCTGCCTTGAACACTGAATCTTTCTTT.

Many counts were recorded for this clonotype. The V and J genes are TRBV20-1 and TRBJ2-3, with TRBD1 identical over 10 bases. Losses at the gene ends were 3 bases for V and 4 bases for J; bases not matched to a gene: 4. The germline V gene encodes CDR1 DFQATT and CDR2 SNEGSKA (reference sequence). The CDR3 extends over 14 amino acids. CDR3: CSASAGQGPDTQYF. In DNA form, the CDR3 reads TGCAGTGCTAGTGCGGGACAGGGGCCAGATACGCAGTATTTT.

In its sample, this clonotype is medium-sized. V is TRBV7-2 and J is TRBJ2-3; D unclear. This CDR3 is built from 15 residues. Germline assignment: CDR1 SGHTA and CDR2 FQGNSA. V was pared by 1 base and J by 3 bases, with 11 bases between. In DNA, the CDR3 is TGTGCCAGCAGCTTAGAAGCTCTGCTAACAGATACGCAGTATTTT. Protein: CASSLEALLTDTQYF.

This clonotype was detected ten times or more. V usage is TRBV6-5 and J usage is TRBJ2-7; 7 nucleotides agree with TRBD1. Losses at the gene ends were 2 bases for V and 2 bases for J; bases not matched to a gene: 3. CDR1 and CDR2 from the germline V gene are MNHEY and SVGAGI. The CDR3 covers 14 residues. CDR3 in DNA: TGTGCCAGCAGTTACCTACAGGGGCCCTACGAGCAGTACTTC. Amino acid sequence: CASSYLQGPYEQYF.

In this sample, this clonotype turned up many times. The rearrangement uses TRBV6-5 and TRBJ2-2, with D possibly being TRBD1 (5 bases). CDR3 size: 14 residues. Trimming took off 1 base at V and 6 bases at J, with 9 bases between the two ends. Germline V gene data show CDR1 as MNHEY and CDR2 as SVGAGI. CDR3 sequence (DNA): TGTGCCAGCAGTTACTTTGGGGCGGCCGGGGAGCTGTTTTTT. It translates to CASSYFGAAGELFF.